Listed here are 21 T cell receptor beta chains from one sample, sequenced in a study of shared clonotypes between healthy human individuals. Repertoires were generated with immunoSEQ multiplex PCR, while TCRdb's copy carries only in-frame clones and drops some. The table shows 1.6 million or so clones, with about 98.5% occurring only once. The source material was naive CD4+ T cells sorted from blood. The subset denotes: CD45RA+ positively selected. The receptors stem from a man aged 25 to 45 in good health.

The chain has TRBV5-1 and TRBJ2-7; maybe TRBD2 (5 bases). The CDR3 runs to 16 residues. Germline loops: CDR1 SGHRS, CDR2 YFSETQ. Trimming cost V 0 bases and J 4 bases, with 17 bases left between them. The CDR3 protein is CASSLAPVSEPYEQYF. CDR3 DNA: TGCGCCAGCAGCTTGGCCCCAGTTAGCGAGCCTTACGAGCAGTACTTC.

The CDR3 region is CASRPMILAGAYEQYF. CDR3 nucleotide sequence: TGTGCCAGCAGGCCCATGATTCTAGCGGGAGCGTACGAGCAGTACTTC. V and J are TRBV28 and TRBJ2-7; TRBD2 matches 10 bases. Germline V gives CDR1 MDHEN, CDR2 SYDVKM. The CDR3 sequence is 16 residues long. The junction had 12 bases not matched to a gene; V was cut back by 6 bases and J by 4 bases.

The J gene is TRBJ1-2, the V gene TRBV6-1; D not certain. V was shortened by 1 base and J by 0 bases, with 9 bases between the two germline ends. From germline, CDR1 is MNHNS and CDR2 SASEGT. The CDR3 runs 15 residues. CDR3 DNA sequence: TGTGCCAGCAGTGAAGTCGTAGGAGCTAACTATGGCTACACCTTC. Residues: CASSEVVGANYGYTF.

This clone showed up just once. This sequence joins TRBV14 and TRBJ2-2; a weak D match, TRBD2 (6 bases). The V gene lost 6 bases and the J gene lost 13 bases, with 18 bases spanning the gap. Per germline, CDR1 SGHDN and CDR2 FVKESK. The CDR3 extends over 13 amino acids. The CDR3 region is CASRWDSVSALFF. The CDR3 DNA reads TGTGCCAGCAGATGGGACTCCGTATCTGCGCTGTTTTTT.

This CDR3 reads CASSLVDGELFF. The CDR3 DNA reads as TGTGCCAGCAGTTTAGTAGACGGGGAGCTGTTTTTT. This chain connects TRBV27 to TRBJ2-2; D is uncertain. V was trimmed by 2 bases and J by 7 bases, leaving 5 bases between them. This CDR3 is built from 12 residues. Germline V CDR1 and CDR2: MNHEY, SMNVEV (reference sequence).

The CDR3 sequence: CSVGQGQNYGYTF. CDR3 sequence (DNA): TGCAGCGTTGGACAGGGTCAAAACTATGGCTACACCTTC. V gene TRBV29-1 combines with J gene TRBJ1-2, with 7 bases matching TRBD1. Trimming cost V 4 bases and J 2 bases; bases outside gene matches: 4. The CDR3 extends over 13 amino acids. Germline V gene lookup returns CDR1 SQVTM and CDR2 ANQGSEA. The full variable domain, rest sourced from reference TRBV29-1 and TRBJ1-2, is SAVISQKPSRDICQRGTSLTIQCQVDSQVTMMFWYRQQPGQSLTLIATANQGSEATYESGFVIDKFPISRPNLTFSTLTVSNMSPEDSSIYLCSVGQGQNYGYTFGSGTRLTVV.

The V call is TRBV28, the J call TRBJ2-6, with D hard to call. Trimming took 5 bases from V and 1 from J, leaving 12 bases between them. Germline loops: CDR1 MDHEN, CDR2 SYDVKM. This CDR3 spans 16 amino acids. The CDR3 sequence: CASSPRVGSGANVLTF. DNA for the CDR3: TGTGCCAGCAGTCCAAGGGTCGGGTCTGGGGCCAACGTCCTGACTTTC.

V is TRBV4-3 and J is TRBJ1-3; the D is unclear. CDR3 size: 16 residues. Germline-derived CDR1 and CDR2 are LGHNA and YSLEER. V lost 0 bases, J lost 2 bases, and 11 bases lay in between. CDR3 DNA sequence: TGCGCCAGCAGCCAAGATTCTCATTTTACTGGAAACACCATATATTTT. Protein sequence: CASSQDSHFTGNTIYF.

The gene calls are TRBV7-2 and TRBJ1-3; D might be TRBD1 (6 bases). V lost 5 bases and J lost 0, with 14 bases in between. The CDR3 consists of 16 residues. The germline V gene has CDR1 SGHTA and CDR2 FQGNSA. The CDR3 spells CASSGVGGSSGNTIYF. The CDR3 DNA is TGTGCCAGCAGCGGGGTAGGGGGGAGCTCTGGAAACACCATATATTTT.

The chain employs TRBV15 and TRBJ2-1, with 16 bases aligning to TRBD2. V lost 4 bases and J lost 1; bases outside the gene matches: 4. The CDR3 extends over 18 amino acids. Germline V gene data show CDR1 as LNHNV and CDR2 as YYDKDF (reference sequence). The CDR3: CATSTAGLAGGSYNEQFF. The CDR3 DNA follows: TGTGCCACCAGCACTGCGGGACTAGCGGGGGGGTCCTACAATGAGCAGTTCTTC.

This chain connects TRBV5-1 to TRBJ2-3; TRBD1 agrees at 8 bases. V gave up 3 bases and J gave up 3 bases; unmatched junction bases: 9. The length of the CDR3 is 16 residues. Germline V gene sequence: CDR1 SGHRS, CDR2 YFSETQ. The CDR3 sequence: CASSYLSGGLTDTQYF. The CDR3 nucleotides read TGCGCCAGCAGCTACTTATCAGGGGGCTTAACAGATACGCAGTATTTT.

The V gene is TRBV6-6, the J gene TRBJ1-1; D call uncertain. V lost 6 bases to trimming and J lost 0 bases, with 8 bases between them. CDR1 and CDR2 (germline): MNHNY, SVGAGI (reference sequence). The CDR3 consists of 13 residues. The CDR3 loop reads CASRWAVNTEAFF. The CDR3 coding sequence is TGTGCCAGCAGGTGGGCAGTGAACACTGAAGCTTTCTTT.

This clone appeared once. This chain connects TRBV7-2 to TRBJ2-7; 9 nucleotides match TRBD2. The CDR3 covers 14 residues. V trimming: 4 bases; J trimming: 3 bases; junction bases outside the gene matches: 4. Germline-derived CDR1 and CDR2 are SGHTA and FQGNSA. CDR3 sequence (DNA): TGTGCCAGCAGCTCAACGACTAGCGGCTACGAGCAGTACTTC. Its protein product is CASSSTTSGYEQYF. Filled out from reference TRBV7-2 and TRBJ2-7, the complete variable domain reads GAGVSQSPSNKVTEKGKDVELRCDPISGHTALYWYRQSLGQGLEFLIYFQGNSAPDKSGLPSDRFSAERTGGSVSTLTIQRTQQEDSAVYLCASSSTTSGYEQYFGPGTRLTVT.

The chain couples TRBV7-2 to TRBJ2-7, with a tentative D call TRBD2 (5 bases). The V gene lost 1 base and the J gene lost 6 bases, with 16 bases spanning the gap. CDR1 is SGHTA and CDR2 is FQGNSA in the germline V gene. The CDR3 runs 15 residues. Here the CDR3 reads CASSLVSRAGLEQYF. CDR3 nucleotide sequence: TGTGCCAGCAGCTTAGTTAGTAGGGCCGGACTCGAGCAGTACTTC.

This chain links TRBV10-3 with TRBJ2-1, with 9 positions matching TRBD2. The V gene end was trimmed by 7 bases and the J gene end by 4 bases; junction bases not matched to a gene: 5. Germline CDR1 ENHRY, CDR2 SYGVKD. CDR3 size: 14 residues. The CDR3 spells CAIKTSGLYNEQFF. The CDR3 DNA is TGTGCCATCAAGACTAGCGGTCTTTACAATGAGCAGTTCTTC.

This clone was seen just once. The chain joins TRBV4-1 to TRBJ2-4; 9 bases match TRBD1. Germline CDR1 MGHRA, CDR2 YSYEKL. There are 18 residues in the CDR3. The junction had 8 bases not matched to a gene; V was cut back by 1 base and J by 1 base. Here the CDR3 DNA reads TGCGCCAGCAGCCAAGGAGGGGGGACAGGGAAGGCCAAAAACATTCAGTACTTC. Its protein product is CASSQGGGTGKAKNIQYF.

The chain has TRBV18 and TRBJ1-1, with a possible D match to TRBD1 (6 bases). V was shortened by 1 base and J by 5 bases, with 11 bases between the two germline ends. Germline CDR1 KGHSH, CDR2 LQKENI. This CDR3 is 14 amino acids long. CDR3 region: CASSPQDSGTEAFF. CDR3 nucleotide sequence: TGTGCCAGCTCACCACAGGACAGTGGGACTGAAGCTTTCTTT. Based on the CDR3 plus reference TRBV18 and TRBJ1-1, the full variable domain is NAGVMQNPRHLVRRRGQEARLRCSPMKGHSHVYWYRQLPEEGLKFMVYLQKENIIDESGMPKERFSAEFPKEGPSILRIQQVVRGDSAAYFCASSPQDSGTEAFFGQGTRLTVV.

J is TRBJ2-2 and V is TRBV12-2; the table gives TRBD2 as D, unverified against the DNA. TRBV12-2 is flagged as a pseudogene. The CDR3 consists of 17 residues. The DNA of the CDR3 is TGTGCAAGTCGCTTCCCCGGGACTAGCGGGAGACCCGGGGAGCTGTTTTTT. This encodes CASRFPGTSGRPGELFF.

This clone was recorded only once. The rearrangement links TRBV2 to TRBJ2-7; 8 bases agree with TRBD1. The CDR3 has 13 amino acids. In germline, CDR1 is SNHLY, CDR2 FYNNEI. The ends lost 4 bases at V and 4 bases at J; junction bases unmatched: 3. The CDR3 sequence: CASSGQGWYEQYF. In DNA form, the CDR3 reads TGTGCCAGCAGTGGACAGGGGTGGTACGAGCAGTACTTC.

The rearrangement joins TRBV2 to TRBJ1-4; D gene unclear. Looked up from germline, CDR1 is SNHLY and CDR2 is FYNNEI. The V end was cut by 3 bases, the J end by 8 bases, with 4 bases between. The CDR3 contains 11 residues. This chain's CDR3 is CASSDREKLFF. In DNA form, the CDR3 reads TGTGCCAGCAGTGATCGGGAAAAACTGTTTTTT.

CDR3 DNA: TGTGCCAGCAGCTTGAGGCCAGGGCTCAATCAGCCCCAGCATTTT. Translating gives CASSLRPGLNQPQHF. The chain uses TRBV7-2 and TRBJ1-5, with a tentative D call TRBD1 (5 bases). Trimming took off 3 bases at V and 3 bases at J, with 12 bases between the two ends. The CDR3 runs 15 residues. Germline V gene lookup returns CDR1 SGHTA and CDR2 FQGNSA.